The T cell receptor (beta chain) under discussion was sequenced for a study of blood T cell repertoires in COVID-19. Study as a whole: The analysed material was cDNA or gDNA that came from T cells, B-cell-depleted T cells, or PBMCs.

The authors' processing: Amplified reference gene primers provided the basis for estimating nucleated cell counts. This table comes from immunoSEQ multiplex PCR, and its TCRdb copy is limited to in-frame clones, with some not included. Clone size and V and J calls were adopted from that table, with D and trimming inferred from the DNA. The table includes roughly 75,000 clones, 75% to 90% detected once. This CDR3 region has 15 residues. Germline values: CDR1 LGHDT, CDR2 YNNKEL (reference sequence). V shed 4 bases, J shed 1 base, and the junction held 3 bases outside the gene matches. The rearrangement links TRBV3-1 (or the pseudogene TRBV3-2) to TRBJ2-5; TRBD2 agrees at 10 bases. This clonotype originated in a man over 45 with COVID-19, enrolled during active disease. Sequencing was done on a sample of peripheral blood. The CDR3: CASSLRTSGQETQYF. The CDR3 nucleotides read TGTGCCAGCAGCCTGCGGACTAGCGGCCAAGAGACCCAGTACTTC.